Shown below are 29 T cell receptor beta chains from a single sample sequenced in a study of CD8 T cells in ankylosing spondylitis. MiXCR, run by TCRdb on the 5' RACE reads, gives a single entry per CDR3 protein. Found here are about 140,000 distinct CDR3 sequences, around 7.9% of them singletons; the top ten hold over 10%. The sequenced sample consisted of blood, either unsorted or a sorted T cell fraction (not recorded which). The receptors shown here come from a female donor with ankylosing spondylitis or in good health (not recorded which).

The chain is built from TRBV20-1 and TRBJ2-7; 8 positions agree with TRBD1. This CDR3 has 12 amino acids. Germline CDR1 reads DFQATT; CDR2 reads SNEGSKA (reference sequence). After removal of 4 bases from V and 5 bases from J, the junction contained 4 bases not matched to a gene. CDR3 sequence reads: CSATDRVDEQYF. The DNA of the CDR3 is TGCAGTGCTACGGACAGGGTGGACGAGCAGTACTTC.

In its sample, this clonotype was seen many times. The rearrangement uses TRBV6-5 and TRBJ2-7, with D unclear. Deletions cut 6 bases from V and 3 bases from J, with 9 bases between. The CDR3 contains 12 residues. CDR1 and CDR2 (germline): MNHEY, SVGAGI. CDR3 residues: CASRDKNYEQYF. CDR3 DNA sequence: TGTGCCAGCAGAGACAAGAACTACGAGCAGTACTTC.

This clonotype showed up many times. The chain couples TRBV15 to TRBJ1-5, with D uncertain. Germline V gene lookup returns CDR1 LNHNV and CDR2 YYDKDF (reference sequence). The CDR3 runs 15 residues. V lost 5 bases to trimming and J lost 1 base, with 12 bases between them. The CDR3 region has the DNA TGTGCCACCAGCCAGGAGGGAAGGAGCAATCAGCCCCAGCATTTT. It encodes CATSQEGRSNQPQHF. Full variable domain (rest looked up from reference TRBV15 and TRBJ1-5): DAMVIQNPRYQVTQFGKPVTLSCSQTLNHNVMYWYQQKSSQAPKLLFHYYDKDFNNEADTPDNFQSRRPNTSFCFLDIRSPGLGDTAMYLCATSQEGRSNQPQHFGDGTRLSIL.

This clonotype was seen at least ten times. The CDR3: CASSQDLVGYGSTDTQYF. The CDR3 DNA reads as TGCGCCAGCAGCCAAGATTTGGTGGGGTATGGTAGCACAGATACGCAGTATTTT. The J gene is TRBJ2-3, the V gene TRBV4-3, with unresolved D. Per germline, CDR1 LGHNA and CDR2 YSLEER. This CDR3 is built from 18 residues. Trimming pared 0 bases from V and 0 bases from J, leaving 16 bases between.

This clonotype has a handful of counts. CDR3 amino acids: CASSPSTGGETQYF. The DNA of the CDR3 is TGTGCCAGCTCACCGTCGACAGGGGGAGAGACCCAGTACTTC. The chain has TRBV18 and TRBJ2-5; 9 bases line up with TRBD1. The junction had 3 bases not matched to a gene; V was cut back by 3 bases and J by 4 bases. Germline V gene lookup returns CDR1 KGHSH and CDR2 LQKENI. This CDR3 spans 14 amino acids.

This clonotype was seen more than once but under ten times. The chain is built from TRBV7-2 and TRBJ1-5, with D unresolved. The CDR3 is made up of 13 amino acids. V was shortened by 4 bases and J by 7 bases, with 11 bases between the two germline ends. Germline CDR1 is SGHTA and CDR2 is FQGNSA. The CDR3 protein is CASSSYDRQPQHF. CDR3 coding DNA: TGTGCCAGCAGCTCCTACGACCGGCAGCCCCAGCATTTT.

A few counts support this clonotype. The rearrangement joins TRBV18 to TRBJ2-1; TRBD2 matches 14 bases. The CDR3 runs 17 residues. CDR1 is KGHSH, CDR2 LQKENI, per germline. The J segment lost 4 bases and the V segment lost 6 bases, leaving 8 bases of the junction unmatched. In nucleotides, the CDR3 is TGTGCCAGCTCTCCTGGACTAGCGGGGGGTCCATACAATGAGCAGTTCTTC. It encodes CASSPGLAGGPYNEQFF.

Ten or more counts support this clonotype. The chain links TRBV5-1 to TRBJ2-7; D possibly corresponds to TRBD1 (6 bases). From germline, CDR1 is SGHRS and CDR2 YFSETQ. The CDR3 spans 18 residues. Trimming cost V 1 base and J 2 bases, with 22 bases left between them. CDR3 DNA: TGCGCCAGCAGCTTGCGAGTCCGGGACAACATGCCTGCCTACGAGCAGTACTTC. Residues: CASSLRVRDNMPAYEQYF.

The rearrangement uses TRBV11-1 and TRBJ2-3; no clear D gene. CDR3 length equals 15 residues. CDR1 SGHAT and CDR2 FQDESV come from the germline V gene (reference sequence). Trimming left V 4 bases short and J 4 bases short, with 15 bases between. The chain's CDR3 is CASSSRGRNADTQYF. CDR3 nucleotides: TGTGCCAGCAGCTCGCGAGGTCGAAACGCAGATACGCAGTATTTT.

This clonotype came up a few times. V gene TRBV7-6 combines with J gene TRBJ2-7; no firm D call. This CDR3 has 15 residues. The V and J ends lost 4 bases and 3 bases respectively, with 16 bases between them. Per germline, CDR1 SGHVS and CDR2 FNYEAQ. The CDR3 nucleotides read TGTGCCAGCAGCTCGGAGCCAGAAGAGGACTACGAGCAGTACTTC. It specifies CASSSEPEEDYEQYF.

This clonotype was picked up many times. This chain uses TRBV3-1 with TRBJ2-5; TRBD2 matches at 8 bases. CDR3 length equals 15 residues. Trimming removed 0 bases from V and 3 bases from J; junction bases left unmatched: 3. CDR1 is LGHDT and CDR2 is YNNKEL in the germline V gene (reference sequence). The CDR3 bases are TGTGCCAGCAGCCAAGAACACGGGAGGGAAGAGACCCAGTACTTC. Translated, it gives CASSQEHGREETQYF.

The table lists this clonotype with many counts. V and J are TRBV28 and TRBJ1-2, with 8 bases fitting TRBD1. This CDR3 comprises 16 residues. Germline lookup yields CDR1 MDHEN and CDR2 SYDVKM. V dropped 3 bases and J dropped 0; count of bases not matched to a gene: 6. DNA of the CDR3: TGTGCCAGCAGTTTGGGACAGGTGGGGGCTAACTATGGCTACACCTTC. Residues: CASSLGQVGANYGYTF.

This clonotype appeared many times. The V gene is TRBV20-1, the J gene TRBJ1-6; no definite D call. Trimming removed 5 bases from V and 8 bases from J, with 13 bases in between. The germline gives CDR1 DFQATT, CDR2 SNEGSKA (reference sequence). The CDR3 consists of 13 residues. CDR3 in amino acids: CSAPGLGYSPLHF. For the CDR3, the DNA is TGCAGTGCTCCCGGATTAGGGTATTCACCCCTCCACTTT.

Ten or more counts support this clonotype. V is TRBV5-1 and J is TRBJ2-7; tentatively, D is TRBD1 (5 bases). The V end lost 1 base, the J end lost 2 bases, and 13 bases lay between the germline ends. The CDR3 covers 15 residues. The germline V gene has CDR1 SGHRS and CDR2 YFSETQ. The CDR3 DNA sequence: TGCGCCAGCAGCTTGTCCGCACAGGAGACCTACGAGCAGTACTTC. Protein sequence: CASSLSAQETYEQYF. Complete variable domain (other parts from reference TRBV5-1 and TRBJ2-7): KAGVTQTPRYLIKTRGQQVTLSCSPISGHRSVSWYQQTPGQGLQFLFEYFSETQRNKGNFPGRFSGRQFSNSRSEMNVSTLELGDSALYLCASSLSAQETYEQYFGPGTRLTVT.

The chain has TRBV30 and TRBJ1-1; no definite D call. The CDR3 loop spans 13 amino acids. Trimming took 0 bases from V and 1 from J, leaving 6 bases between them. Germline-derived CDR1 and CDR2 are GTSNPN and SVGIG (reference sequence). The CDR3 DNA follows: TGTGCCTGGAGTGTAGCCCAGAACACTGAAGCTTTCTTT. Protein product: CAWSVAQNTEAFF. Variable domain in full (rest from reference TRBV30 and TRBJ1-1): SQTIHQWPATLVQPVGSPLSLECTVEGTSNPNLYWYRQAAGRGLQLLFYSVGIGQISSEVPQNLSASRPQDRQFILSSKKLLLSDSGFYLCAWSVAQNTEAFFGQGTRLTVV.

Many counts were recorded for this clonotype. The gene calls are TRBV4-2 and TRBJ1-4, with 8 bases fitting TRBD1. V trimming: 4 bases; J trimming: 7 bases; junction bases outside the gene matches: 8. The CDR3 is 15 amino acids. Germline V gene sequence: CDR1 LGHNA, CDR2 YNFKEQ. CDR3 DNA: TGTGCCAGCAGCCCGAAGCAGGGGGCCGGTGAAAAACTGTTTTTT. Residues: CASSPKQGAGEKLFF.

The rearrangement joins TRBV2 to TRBJ2-3, with a tentative D call TRBD2 (6 bases). In germline, CDR1 is SNHLY, CDR2 FYNNEI. The CDR3 totals 14 residues. With 4 bases removed from V and 0 bases from J, the gap between germline ends came to 8 bases. The CDR3 bases are TGTGCCAGCAGTGGCGGGGCTAGCACAGATACGCAGTATTTT. Translating it yields CASSGGASTDTQYF.

The V and J genes are TRBV20-1 and TRBJ2-2, with D tentatively TRBD1 (5 bases). Germline CDR1 is DFQATT and CDR2 is SNEGSKA (reference sequence). V gave up 1 base and J gave up 6 bases, with 12 bases separating them. The CDR3 covers 14 residues. CDR3 amino acids: CSARVDAGPGELFF. DNA of the CDR3: TGCAGTGCTAGAGTCGATGCAGGGCCCGGGGAGCTGTTTTTT.

To note about this clonotype: This may arise from a read error, as a much more abundant clone is one base away. The chain couples TRBV19 to TRBJ1-5, with D maybe TRBD2 (5 bases). The J call may be faulty, since TRBJ2-3 better matches the DNA end. The CDR3 extends over 15 amino acids. Germline loops: CDR1 LNHDA, CDR2 SQIVND (reference sequence). The CDR3 loop reads CASSRYYGSNQPQYF. CDR3 in DNA: TGTGCCAGTAGTAGATACTATGGGAGCAATCAGCCCCAGTATTTT.

This clonotype has at least ten counts. The gene calls are TRBV14 and TRBJ1-2, with TRBD1 matching 7 bases. This CDR3 spans 15 amino acids. Germline CDR1 reads SGHDN; CDR2 reads FVKESK. Trimming at V came to 0 bases and at J to 7 bases, leaving 8 bases not matched to a gene. The CDR3 DNA sequence: TGTGCCAGCAGCCAAGATAGGGGACAGCTCTCTGGCTACACCTTC. The encoded protein is CASSQDRGQLSGYTF.

This clonotype appeared many times. CDR3 protein: CASSAPRTGFTGELFF. CDR3 DNA sequence: TGTGCCAGCAGCGCACCCCGGACAGGGTTCACCGGGGAGCTGTTTTTT. The V and J genes are TRBV9 and TRBJ2-2, with 8 bases lining up with TRBD1. The trim removed 3 bases at V and 4 bases at J, leaving 8 bases unmatched. The CDR3 covers 16 residues. Germline CDR1 reads SGDLS; CDR2 reads YYNGEE.

This clonotype has ten or more counts. V and J are TRBV4-1 and TRBJ1-5; D not certain. There are 17 residues in the CDR3. CDR1 is MGHRA and CDR2 is YSYEKL in the germline V gene. V was trimmed by 1 base and J by 2 bases, leaving 15 bases between them. CDR3 bases: TGCGCCAGCAGCCAAGTTCTGGGAGGGTTCGGCAATCAGCCCCAGCATTTT. It codes for CASSQVLGGFGNQPQHF.

This clonotype was counted many times. This chain joins TRBV12-3 or TRBV12-4 and TRBJ2-7; D may be TRBD2 (5 bases). The ends were cut back, 3 bases at V and 5 bases at J, with 8 bases in the middle. This CDR3 region has 12 residues. This CDR3 reads CASSFGRDEQYF. The CDR3 DNA reads TGTGCCAGCAGTTTCGGGCGGGACGAGCAGTACTTC.

In its sample, this clonotype was seen many times. V and J are TRBV5-6 and TRBJ2-3; no reliable D call. The CDR3 is 14 amino acids. V lost 2 bases to trimming and J lost 1 base, with 8 bases between them. Germline CDR1 and CDR2: SGHDT and YYEEEE. This chain's CDR3 is CASSLHGGTDTQYF. The DNA of the CDR3 is TGTGCCAGCAGCTTACATGGGGGCACAGATACGCAGTATTTT.

This clonotype was detected ten times or more. The chain has TRBV3-1 and TRBJ1-2; D uncertain. Trimming removed 0 bases from V and 5 bases from J, with 7 bases in between. The CDR3 has 13 amino acids. The germline V gene has CDR1 LGHDT and CDR2 YNNKEL (reference sequence). The CDR3 nucleotides read TGTGCCAGCAGCCAAGAAGAGGCTTATGGCTACACCTTC. Its translation: CASSQEEAYGYTF.

This clonotype was seen many times. The chain combines TRBV7-8 with TRBJ2-3; D might be TRBD2 (5 bases). Germline V lookup: CDR1 SGHVS, CDR2 FQNEAQ. The CDR3 contains 14 residues. V was cut by 3 bases and J by 6 bases, with 13 bases left in between. The CDR3 reads CASSLRGSGDTQYF. CDR3 DNA: TGTGCCAGCAGCTTGAGAGGGTCAGGCGATACGCAGTATTTT.

The CDR3 region is CASSMDTEAFF. DNA for the CDR3: TGTGCCAGCTCGATGGACACTGAAGCTTTCTTT. The chain combines TRBV18 with TRBJ1-1; D gene ambiguous. The length of the CDR3 is 11 residues. Germline loops: CDR1 KGHSH, CDR2 LQKENI. V lost 6 bases, J lost 3 bases, and 5 bases lay in between.

At least ten counts were recorded for this clonotype. The J gene is TRBJ2-5, the V gene TRBV29-1; D may be TRBD2 (6 bases). V was pared by 2 bases and J by 7 bases, with 11 bases between. This CDR3 spans 12 amino acids. CDR1 is SQVTM, CDR2 ANQGSEA, per germline. CDR3 sequence reads: CSVERGSVTQYF. The CDR3 nucleotides are TGCAGCGTTGAACGGGGGTCGGTGACCCAGTACTTC.

This clonotype was seen many times. The V and J genes are TRBV20-1 and TRBJ2-7, with a possible D match to TRBD1 (5 bases). The CDR3 is made up of 12 amino acids. Germline V gene lookup returns CDR1 DFQATT and CDR2 SNEGSKA (reference sequence). With 7 bases removed from V and 2 bases from J, the gap between germline ends came to 12 bases. DNA for the CDR3: TGCAGTGTCAGCAGGGATCCCTACGAGCAGTACTTC. This translates into CSVSRDPYEQYF.